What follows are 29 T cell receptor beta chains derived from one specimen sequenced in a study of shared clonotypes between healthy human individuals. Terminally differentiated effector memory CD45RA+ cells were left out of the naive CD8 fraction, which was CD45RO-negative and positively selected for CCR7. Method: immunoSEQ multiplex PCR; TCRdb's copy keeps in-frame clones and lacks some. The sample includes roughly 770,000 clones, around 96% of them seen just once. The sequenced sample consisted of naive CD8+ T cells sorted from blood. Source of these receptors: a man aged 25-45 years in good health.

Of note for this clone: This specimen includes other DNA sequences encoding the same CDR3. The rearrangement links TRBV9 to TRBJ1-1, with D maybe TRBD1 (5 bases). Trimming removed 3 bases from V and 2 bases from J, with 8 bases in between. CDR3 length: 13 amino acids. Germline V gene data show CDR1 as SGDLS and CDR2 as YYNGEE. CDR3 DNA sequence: TGTGCCAGCAGCGCCGGACAAAACACTGAAGCTTTCTTT. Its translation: CASSAGQNTEAFF. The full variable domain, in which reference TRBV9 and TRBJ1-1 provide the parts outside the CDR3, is DSGVTQTPKHLITATGQRVTLRCSPRSGDLSVYWYQQSLDQGLQFLIQYYNGEERAKGNILERFSAQQFPDLHSELNLSSLELGDSALYFCASSAGQNTEAFFGQGTRLTVV.

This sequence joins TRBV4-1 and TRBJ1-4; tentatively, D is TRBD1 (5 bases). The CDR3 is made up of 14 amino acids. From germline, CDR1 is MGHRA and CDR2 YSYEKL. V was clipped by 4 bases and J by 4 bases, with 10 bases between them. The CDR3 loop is CASSLIQGNEKLFF. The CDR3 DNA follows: TGCGCCAGCAGCCTAATCCAGGGTAATGAAAAACTGTTTTTT.

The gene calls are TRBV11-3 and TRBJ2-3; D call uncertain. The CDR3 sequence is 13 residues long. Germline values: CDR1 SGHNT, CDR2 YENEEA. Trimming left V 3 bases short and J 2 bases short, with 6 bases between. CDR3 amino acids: CASSFTVTDTQYF. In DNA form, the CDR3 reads TGTGCCAGCAGCTTTACCGTCACAGATACGCAGTATTTT. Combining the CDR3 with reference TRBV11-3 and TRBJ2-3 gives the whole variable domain EAGVVQSPRYKIIEKKQPVAFWCNPISGHNTLYWYLQNLGQGPELLIRYENEEAVDDSQLPKDRFSAERLKGVDSTLKIQPAELGDSAVYLCASSFTVTDTQYFGPGTRLTVL.

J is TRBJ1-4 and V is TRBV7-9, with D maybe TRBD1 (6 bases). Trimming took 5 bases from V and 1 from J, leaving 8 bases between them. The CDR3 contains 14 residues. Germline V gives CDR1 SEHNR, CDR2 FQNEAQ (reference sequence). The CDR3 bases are TGTGCCAGCAGCGAGGGGGTAACTAATGAAAAACTGTTTTTT. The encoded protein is CASSEGVTNEKLFF.

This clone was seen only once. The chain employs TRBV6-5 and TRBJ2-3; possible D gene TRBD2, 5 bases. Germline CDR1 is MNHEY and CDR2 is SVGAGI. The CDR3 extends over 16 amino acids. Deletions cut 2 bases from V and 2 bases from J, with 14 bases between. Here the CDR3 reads CASSYIPSPATDTQYF. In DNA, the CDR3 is TGTGCCAGCAGTTACATTCCTAGCCCTGCCACAGATACGCAGTATTTT.

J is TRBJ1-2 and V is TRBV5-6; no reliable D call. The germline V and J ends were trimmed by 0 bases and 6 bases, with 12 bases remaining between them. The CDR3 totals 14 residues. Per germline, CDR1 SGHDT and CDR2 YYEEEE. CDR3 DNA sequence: TGTGCCAGCAGCTTGGCTGGGAACCCCCATGGCTACACCTTC. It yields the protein CASSLAGNPHGYTF.

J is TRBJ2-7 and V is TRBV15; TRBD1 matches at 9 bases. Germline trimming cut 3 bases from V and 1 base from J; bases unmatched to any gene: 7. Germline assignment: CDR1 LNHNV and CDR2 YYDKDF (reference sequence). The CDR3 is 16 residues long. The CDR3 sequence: CATSSGPGQGSYEQYF. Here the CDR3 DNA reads TGTGCCACCAGCAGTGGTCCGGGACAGGGTTCCTACGAGCAGTACTTC.

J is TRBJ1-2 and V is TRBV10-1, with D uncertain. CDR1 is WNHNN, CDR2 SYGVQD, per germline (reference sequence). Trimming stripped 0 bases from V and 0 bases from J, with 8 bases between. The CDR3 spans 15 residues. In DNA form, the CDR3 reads TGCGCCAGCAGTGAGTCTGCACGGCCTAACTATGGCTACACCTTC. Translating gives CASSESARPNYGYTF.

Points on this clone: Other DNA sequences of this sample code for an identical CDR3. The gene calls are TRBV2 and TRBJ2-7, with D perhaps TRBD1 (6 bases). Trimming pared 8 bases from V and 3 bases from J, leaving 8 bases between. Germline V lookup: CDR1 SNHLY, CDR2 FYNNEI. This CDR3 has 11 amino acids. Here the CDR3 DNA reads TGTGCCAGCCTGGACAGCTACGAGCAGTACTTC. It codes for CASLDSYEQYF.

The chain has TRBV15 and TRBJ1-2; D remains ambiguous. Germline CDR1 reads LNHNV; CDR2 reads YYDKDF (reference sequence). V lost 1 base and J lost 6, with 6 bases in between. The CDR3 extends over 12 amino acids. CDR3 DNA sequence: TGTGCCACCAGCAGAGGGTTTGATGGCTACACCTTC. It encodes CATSRGFDGYTF.

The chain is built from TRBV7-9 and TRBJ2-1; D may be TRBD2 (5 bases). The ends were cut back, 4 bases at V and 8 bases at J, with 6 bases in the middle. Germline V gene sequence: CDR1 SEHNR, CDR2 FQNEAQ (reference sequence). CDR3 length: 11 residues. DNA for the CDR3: TGTGCCAGCAGCTACGGGGATGAGCAGTTCTTC. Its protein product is CASSYGDEQFF.

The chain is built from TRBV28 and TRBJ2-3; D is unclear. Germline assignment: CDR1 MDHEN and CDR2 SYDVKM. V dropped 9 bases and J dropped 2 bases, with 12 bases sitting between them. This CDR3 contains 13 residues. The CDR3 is CASASPITDTQYF. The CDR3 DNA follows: TGTGCCAGTGCTTCTCCCATCACAGATACGCAGTATTTT.

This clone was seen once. The CDR3 loop reads CASSQERALSYEQYF. For the CDR3, the DNA is TGCGCCAGCAGCCAAGAGCGGGCGCTGTCCTACGAGCAGTACTTC. The V call is TRBV4-1, the J call TRBJ2-7, with D possibly being TRBD2 (5 bases). The CDR3 contains 15 residues. V was shortened by 0 bases and J by 1 base, with 10 bases between the two germline ends. Germline CDR1 and CDR2: MGHRA and YSYEKL.

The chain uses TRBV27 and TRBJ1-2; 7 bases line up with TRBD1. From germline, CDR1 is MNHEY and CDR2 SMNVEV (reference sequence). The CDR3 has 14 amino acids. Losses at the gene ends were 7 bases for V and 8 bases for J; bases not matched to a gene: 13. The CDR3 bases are TGTGCCAGCAAGTTGACCGGACAGGTGCAGGGCTACACCTTC. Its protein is CASKLTGQVQGYTF.

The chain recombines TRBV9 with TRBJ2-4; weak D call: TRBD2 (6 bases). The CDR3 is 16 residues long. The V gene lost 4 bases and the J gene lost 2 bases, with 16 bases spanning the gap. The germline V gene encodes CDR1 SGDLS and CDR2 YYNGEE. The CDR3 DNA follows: TGTGCCAGCAGCCCCTGGGGGGTTGGGACCAAAAACATTCAGTACTTC. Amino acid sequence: CASSPWGVGTKNIQYF. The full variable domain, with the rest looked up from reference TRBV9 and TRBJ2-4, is DSGVTQTPKHLITATGQRVTLRCSPRSGDLSVYWYQQSLDQGLQFLIQYYNGEERAKGNILERFSAQQFPDLHSELNLSSLELGDSALYFCASSPWGVGTKNIQYFGAGTRLSVL.

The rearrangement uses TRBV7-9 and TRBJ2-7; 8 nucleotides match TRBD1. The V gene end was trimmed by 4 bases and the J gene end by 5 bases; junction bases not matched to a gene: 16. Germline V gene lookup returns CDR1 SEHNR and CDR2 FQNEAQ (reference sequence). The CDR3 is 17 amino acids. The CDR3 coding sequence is TGTGCCAGCAGCTCCGAGCACACCCGGGACAGGTTCGACGAGCAGTACTTC. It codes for CASSSEHTRDRFDEQYF.

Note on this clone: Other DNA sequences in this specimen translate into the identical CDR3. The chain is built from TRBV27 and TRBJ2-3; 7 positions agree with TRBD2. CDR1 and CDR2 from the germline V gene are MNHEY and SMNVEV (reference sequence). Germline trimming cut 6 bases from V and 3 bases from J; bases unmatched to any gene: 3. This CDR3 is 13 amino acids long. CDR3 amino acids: CASRLGGTDTQYF. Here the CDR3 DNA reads TGTGCCAGCAGGCTCGGGGGGACAGATACGCAGTATTTT.

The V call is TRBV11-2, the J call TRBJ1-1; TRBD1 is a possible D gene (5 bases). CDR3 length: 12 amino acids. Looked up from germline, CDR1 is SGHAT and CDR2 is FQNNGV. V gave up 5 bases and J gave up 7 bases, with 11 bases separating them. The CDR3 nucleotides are TGTGCCAGCAGCGGGGACGGCTATGAAGCTTTCTTT. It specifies CASSGDGYEAFF.

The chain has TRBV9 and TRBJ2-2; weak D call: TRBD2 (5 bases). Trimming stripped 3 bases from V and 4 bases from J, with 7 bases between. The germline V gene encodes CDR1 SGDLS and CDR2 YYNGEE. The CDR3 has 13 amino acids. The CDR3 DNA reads TGTGCCAGCAGCGCCACTAGCACCGGGGAGCTGTTTTTT. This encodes CASSATSTGELFF.

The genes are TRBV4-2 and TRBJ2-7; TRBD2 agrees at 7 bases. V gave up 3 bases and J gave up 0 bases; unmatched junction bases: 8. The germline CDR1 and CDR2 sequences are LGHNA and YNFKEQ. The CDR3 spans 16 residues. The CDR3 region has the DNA TGTGCCAGCAGCCAGGCTAGCGGACCGTACTCCTACGAGCAGTACTTC. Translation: CASSQASGPYSYEQYF.

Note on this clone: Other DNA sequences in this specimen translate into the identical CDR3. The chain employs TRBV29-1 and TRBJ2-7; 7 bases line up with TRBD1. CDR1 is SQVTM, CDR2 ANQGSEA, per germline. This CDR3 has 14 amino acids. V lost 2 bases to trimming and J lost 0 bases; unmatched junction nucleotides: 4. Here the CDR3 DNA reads TGCAGCGTTGAACTACAGGGGTCCTCCTACGAGCAGTACTTC. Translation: CSVELQGSSYEQYF.

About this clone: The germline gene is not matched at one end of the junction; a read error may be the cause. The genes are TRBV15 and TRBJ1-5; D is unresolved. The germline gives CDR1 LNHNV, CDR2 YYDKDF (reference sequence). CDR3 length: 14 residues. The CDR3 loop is CATSTPGGNQPQHF. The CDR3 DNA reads TGTGCCACCAGCACCCCCGGTGGCAATCAACCCCAGCATTTT.

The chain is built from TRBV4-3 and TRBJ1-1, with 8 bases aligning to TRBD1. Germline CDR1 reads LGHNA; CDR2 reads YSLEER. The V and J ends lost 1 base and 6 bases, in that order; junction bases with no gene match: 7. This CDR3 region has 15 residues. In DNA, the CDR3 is TGCGCCAGCAGCCAAGCGCCTCAGGGGGCTGCTGAAGCTTTCTTT. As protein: CASSQAPQGAAEAFF.

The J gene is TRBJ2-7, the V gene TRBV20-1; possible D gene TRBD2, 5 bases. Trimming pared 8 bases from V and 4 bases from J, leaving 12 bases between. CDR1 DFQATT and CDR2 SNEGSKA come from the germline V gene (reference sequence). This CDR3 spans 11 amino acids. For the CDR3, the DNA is TGCAGTTTCCCTAGAGGGTACGAGCAGTACTTC. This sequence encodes CSFPRGYEQYF.

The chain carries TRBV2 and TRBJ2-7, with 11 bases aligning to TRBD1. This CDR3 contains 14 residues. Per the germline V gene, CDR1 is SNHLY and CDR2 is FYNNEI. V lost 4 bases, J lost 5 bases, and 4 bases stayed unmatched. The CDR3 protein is CASSGWDRGDEQYF. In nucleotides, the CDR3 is TGTGCCAGCAGTGGTTGGGACAGGGGGGACGAGCAGTACTTC.

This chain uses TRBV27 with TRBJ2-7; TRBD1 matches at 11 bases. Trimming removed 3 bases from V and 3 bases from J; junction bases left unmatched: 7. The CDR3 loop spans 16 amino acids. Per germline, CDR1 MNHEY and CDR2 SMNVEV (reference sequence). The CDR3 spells CASSLRSGTGGYEQYF. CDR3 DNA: TGTGCCAGCAGTTTGAGATCCGGGACAGGGGGCTACGAGCAGTACTTC.

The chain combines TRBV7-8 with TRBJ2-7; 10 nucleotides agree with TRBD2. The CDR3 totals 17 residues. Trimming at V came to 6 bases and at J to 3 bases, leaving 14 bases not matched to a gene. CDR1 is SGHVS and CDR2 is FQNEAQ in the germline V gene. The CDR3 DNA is TGTGCCAGCAGGCAGGCCGGGACTAGCGTTCCTTTCTACGAGCAGTACTTC. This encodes CASRQAGTSVPFYEQYF.

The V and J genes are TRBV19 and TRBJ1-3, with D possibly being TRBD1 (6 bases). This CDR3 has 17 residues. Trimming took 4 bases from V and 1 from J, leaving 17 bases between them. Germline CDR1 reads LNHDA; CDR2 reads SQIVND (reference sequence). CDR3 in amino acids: CASSTGQLGSSGNTIYF. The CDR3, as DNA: TGTGCCAGTAGTACCGGACAGCTTGGGTCGTCTGGAAACACCATATATTTT.

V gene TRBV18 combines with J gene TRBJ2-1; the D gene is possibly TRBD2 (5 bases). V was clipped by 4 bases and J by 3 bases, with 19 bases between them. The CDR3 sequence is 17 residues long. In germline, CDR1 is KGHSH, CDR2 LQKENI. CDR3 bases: TGTGCCAGCTCACGTCCTGATAGGACTCACTACTACAATGAGCAGTTCTTC. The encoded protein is CASSRPDRTHYYNEQFF. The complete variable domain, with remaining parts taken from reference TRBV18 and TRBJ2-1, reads NAGVMQNPRHLVRRRGQEARLRCSPMKGHSHVYWYRQLPEEGLKFMVYLQKENIIDESGMPKERFSAEFPKEGPSILRIQQVVRGDSAAYFCASSRPDRTHYYNEQFFGPGTRLTVL.